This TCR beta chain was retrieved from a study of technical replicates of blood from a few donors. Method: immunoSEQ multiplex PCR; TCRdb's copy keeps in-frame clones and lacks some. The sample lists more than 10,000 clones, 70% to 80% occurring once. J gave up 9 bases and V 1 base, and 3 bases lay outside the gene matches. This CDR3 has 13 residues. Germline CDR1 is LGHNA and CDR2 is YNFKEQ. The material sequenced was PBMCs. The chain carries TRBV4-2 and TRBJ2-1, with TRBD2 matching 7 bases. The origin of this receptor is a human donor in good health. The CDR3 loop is CASSQGGTIEQFF. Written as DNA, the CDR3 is TGTGCCAGCAGCCAAGGGGGGACTATTGAGCAGTTCTTC.